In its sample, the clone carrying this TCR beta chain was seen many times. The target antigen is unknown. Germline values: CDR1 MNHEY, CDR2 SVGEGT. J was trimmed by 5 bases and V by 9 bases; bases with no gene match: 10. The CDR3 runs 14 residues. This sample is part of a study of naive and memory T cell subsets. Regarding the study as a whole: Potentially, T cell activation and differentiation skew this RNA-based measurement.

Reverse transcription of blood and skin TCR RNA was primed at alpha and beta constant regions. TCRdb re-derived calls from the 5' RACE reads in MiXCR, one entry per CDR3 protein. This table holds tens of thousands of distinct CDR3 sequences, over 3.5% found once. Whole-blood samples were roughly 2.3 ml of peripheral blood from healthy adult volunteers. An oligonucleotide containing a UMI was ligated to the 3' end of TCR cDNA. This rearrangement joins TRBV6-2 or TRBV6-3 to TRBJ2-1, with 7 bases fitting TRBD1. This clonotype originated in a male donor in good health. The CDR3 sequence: CASQRDSINNEQFF. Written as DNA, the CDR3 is TGTGCCAGTCAGAGGGACAGTATAAACAATGAGCAGTTCTTC.